These 21 T cell receptor beta chains share one sample of origin, sequenced in a study of control samples from healthy donors and cancer patients (dated by TCRdb to about 2020). The library was prepared using the immunoSEQ multiplex PCR assay. This is the immuneACCESS table as TCRdb keeps it, with only in-frame sequences that have V and J called. A part of the clones is gone; compared with another copy, unresolved V genes explain less than half, and the rest is unexplained. The sample table records approximately 49,000 clones; about 86% of these occur just once. Roughly 2.8% of the sample is taken by the ten largest. Sequenced: PBMCs. Receptors originate from a woman between 45 and 60 years old with lung cancer.

The gene calls are TRBV6-2 or TRBV6-3 and TRBJ1-5, with D possibly matching TRBD1 (6 bases). V lost 2 bases and J lost 4, with 15 bases in between. From germline, CDR1 is MNHEY and CDR2 SVGEGT. This CDR3 is 16 amino acids long. CDR3 loop: CASSYILGQLNQPQHF. The CDR3 nucleotides are TGTGCCAGCAGTTACATTCTAGGACAGCTAAATCAGCCCCAGCATTTT.

This clone was recorded once. The rearrangement uses TRBV5-8 and TRBJ2-2, with D maybe TRBD2 (6 bases). Looked up from germline, CDR1 is SGHTS and CDR2 is YDEGEE. The V gene lost 1 base and the J gene lost 6 bases, with 13 bases spanning the gap. This CDR3 spans 15 amino acids. As DNA, the CDR3 is TGTGCCAGCAGCTTGACTACTGGGGAGGCCGGGGAGCTGTTTTTT. It encodes CASSLTTGEAGELFF.

The J gene is TRBJ2-3, the V gene TRBV5-5; 11 bases align to TRBD1. CDR1 is SGHKS, CDR2 YYEKEE, per germline (reference sequence). This CDR3 contains 15 residues. The junction had 9 bases not matched to a gene; V was cut back by 4 bases and J by 8 bases. CDR3 DNA sequence: TGTGCCAGCAGCCCAGGGACAGGGGGTGCAGGTACGCAGTATTTT. Translation: CASSPGTGGAGTQYF.

The V and J genes are TRBV11-1 and TRBJ2-7; tentatively, D is TRBD2 (6 bases). Trimming stripped 5 bases from V and 2 bases from J, with 16 bases between. The CDR3 has 15 amino acids. Per germline, CDR1 SGHAT and CDR2 FQDESV (reference sequence). CDR3 protein: CASSHGTEETYEQYF. As DNA, the CDR3 is TGTGCCAGCAGCCACGGGACTGAAGAGACCTACGAGCAGTACTTC.

This clone was picked up a small number of times. The rearrangement uses TRBV3-1 (or the pseudogene TRBV3-2) and TRBJ2-3, with TRBD1 matching 7 bases. Germline loops: CDR1 LGHDT, CDR2 YNNKEL (reference sequence). The CDR3 contains 16 residues. V was clipped by 4 bases and J by 2 bases; unmatched bases: 9. The CDR3 DNA follows: TGTGCCAGCAGCCCACGAGGGACAGACGCCACAGATACGCAGTATTTT. This gives the protein CASSPRGTDATDTQYF.

This rearrangement joins TRBV28 to TRBJ2-5, with 8 bases lining up with TRBD1. CDR3 length: 15 amino acids. The trim removed 5 bases at V and 5 bases at J, leaving 10 bases unmatched. CDR1 is MDHEN and CDR2 is SYDVKM in the germline V gene. The CDR3 DNA follows: TGTGCCAGCAGTCCGACAGGGGCGTATAGGGAGACCCAGTACTTC. This encodes CASSPTGAYRETQYF.

The chain joins TRBV15 to TRBJ2-5, with 7 bases that match TRBD2. From germline, CDR1 is LNHNV and CDR2 YYDKDF (reference sequence). V was clipped by 1 base and J by 3 bases; unmatched bases: 5. This CDR3 spans 15 amino acids. The CDR3 nucleotides are TGTGCCACCAGCAGAGGGGAGGGCGAGGAAGAGACCCAGTACTTC. Amino acids: CATSRGEGEEETQYF.

As DNA, the CDR3 is TGTGCCAGCAGCCGGGACCACGACTACGAGCAGTACTTC. It codes for CASSRDHDYEQYF. V and J are TRBV6-6 and TRBJ2-7; D may correspond to TRBD1 or TRBD2 (5 bases each). This CDR3 region has 13 residues. Germline V gives CDR1 MNHNY, CDR2 SVGAGI (reference sequence). Trimming removed 6 bases at V and 3 bases at J, with 12 bases between.

The rearrangement uses TRBV19 and TRBJ2-1; maybe TRBD1 (6 bases). This CDR3 contains 16 residues. The ends were cut back, 9 bases at V and 9 bases at J, with 27 bases in the middle. Germline V lookup: CDR1 LNHDA, CDR2 SQIVND (reference sequence). CDR3: CASSHMTGLQVSEQFF. DNA of the CDR3: TGTGCCAGCTCTCACATGACAGGCTTACAGGTCAGTGAGCAGTTCTTC.

The CDR3 bases are TGTGCCAGCAGCAATTTACAGGACAGGGAGCCAGATACGCAGTATTTT. As protein: CASSNLQDREPDTQYF. The rearrangement joins TRBV5-5 to TRBJ2-3; TRBD1 aligns across 8 bases. Germline trimming cut 4 bases from V and 4 bases from J; bases unmatched to any gene: 11. Germline values: CDR1 SGHKS, CDR2 YYEKEE (reference sequence). This CDR3 contains 16 residues.

In its sample, this clone was seen a few times. The V call is TRBV7-9, the J call TRBJ2-3; D is ambiguous. Per germline, CDR1 SEHNR and CDR2 FQNEAQ (reference sequence). The CDR3 has 15 amino acids. The V gene lost 0 bases and the J gene lost 0 bases, with 7 bases spanning the gap. Written as DNA, the CDR3 is TGTGCCAGCAGCTTAGCACCGGTTAGCACAGATACGCAGTATTTT. Its protein product is CASSLAPVSTDTQYF.

This sequence joins TRBV18 and TRBJ2-1; 8 bases line up with TRBD2. The CDR3 spans 15 residues. Trimming at V came to 8 bases and at J to 0 bases, leaving 6 bases not matched to a gene. Germline values: CDR1 KGHSH, CDR2 LQKENI. CDR3 amino acids: CASEMRGASYNEQFF. CDR3 DNA sequence: TGTGCCAGCGAAATGCGGGGGGCCTCCTACAATGAGCAGTTCTTC.

The J gene is TRBJ1-1, the V gene TRBV5-8, with unresolved D. Germline V gives CDR1 SGHTS, CDR2 YDEGEE. The V end lost 6 bases, the J end lost 0 bases, and 12 bases lay between the germline ends. The CDR3 is 14 amino acids. In DNA, the CDR3 is TGTGCCAGCATCGTGACACACATGAACACTGAAGCTTTCTTT. Translating gives CASIVTHMNTEAFF.

This chain connects TRBV12-3 or TRBV12-4 to TRBJ1-2, with D perhaps TRBD1 (6 bases). The CDR3 is made up of 13 amino acids. Trimming cost V 6 bases and J 4 bases, with 12 bases left between them. The CDR3 loop is CASRPTGIYGYTF. The CDR3 DNA sequence: TGTGCCAGCAGGCCAACAGGGATCTATGGCTACACCTTC.

The genes are TRBV4-3 and TRBJ2-7; tentatively, D is TRBD1 (5 bases). The length of the CDR3 is 16 residues. The germline gives CDR1 LGHNA, CDR2 YSLEER. Trimming took off 1 base at V and 3 bases at J, with 16 bases between the two ends. As DNA, the CDR3 is TGCGCCAGCAGCCAAGCCCAAGGGCAGGGATTCTACGAGCAGTACTTC. Amino acid sequence: CASSQAQGQGFYEQYF.

This clone is judged medium-sized. The chain is built from TRBV7-9 and TRBJ1-5; 11 nucleotides agree with TRBD1. Germline V CDR1 and CDR2: SEHNR, FQNEAQ (reference sequence). The junction had 6 bases not matched to a gene; V was cut back by 3 bases and J by 5 bases. The CDR3 runs 16 residues. The CDR3: CASSFWTGGPDQPQHF. CDR3 coding DNA: TGTGCCAGCAGCTTTTGGACAGGGGGCCCGGATCAGCCCCAGCATTTT.

V and J are TRBV2 and TRBJ1-1; D unresolved. The CDR3 loop spans 11 amino acids. V dropped 7 bases and J dropped 6 bases, with 9 bases sitting between them. Germline V gives CDR1 SNHLY, CDR2 FYNNEI. CDR3 amino acids: CASKRESEAFF. The CDR3 DNA follows: TGTGCCAGCAAACGAGAGTCTGAAGCTTTCTTT.

This clone is a singleton in its sample. V gene TRBV9 combines with J gene TRBJ1-5; D remains unclear. Between the trimmed V and J ends, which lost 0 bases and 7 bases, there was a span of 11 bases. The CDR3 has 14 residues. Germline V gives CDR1 SGDLS, CDR2 YYNGEE. CDR3 nucleotides: TGTGCCAGCAGCGTAGCGCCCGGGAACCAGCCCCAGCATTTT. The encoded protein is CASSVAPGNQPQHF.

The rearrangement links TRBV7-6 to TRBJ1-4; the D gene is possibly TRBD1 (5 bases). Germline V gene sequence: CDR1 SGHVS, CDR2 FNYEAQ. This CDR3 is built from 17 residues. Deletions cut 5 bases from V and 8 bases from J, with 24 bases between. CDR3 loop: CASSADPTAGGFEKLFF. The CDR3 DNA follows: TGTGCCAGCAGCGCAGACCCCACAGCGGGGGGATTCGAAAAACTGTTTTTT.

The CDR3 coding sequence is TGTGCCAGCAGCTCCCAAGAGACCCAGTACTTC. Its translation: CASSSQETQYF. The rearrangement joins TRBV28 to TRBJ2-5; no reliable D call. The germline gives CDR1 MDHEN, CDR2 SYDVKM. This CDR3 comprises 11 residues. Trimming took off 6 bases at V and 1 base at J, with 3 bases between the two ends.

This clone was seen a single time. The genes are TRBV2 and TRBJ1-6; D ambiguous. The CDR3 covers 14 residues. Trimming shortened V by 2 bases and J by 7 bases, and 9 bases separated the two germline ends. From germline, CDR1 is SNHLY and CDR2 FYNNEI. The CDR3 reads CASSELPLNSPLHF. The CDR3 DNA reads as TGTGCCAGCAGTGAACTTCCTTTGAATTCACCCCTCCACTTT.